A single sample gave rise to the 26 T cell receptor beta chains below, sequenced in a study of T cells in Graves' hyperthyroidism and ophthalmopathy. From RNA transcripts, TCR beta CDR3 regions were amplified. Primed by the HTBI set, a first-round RT-PCR was run on the TCR CDR3. TCRdb recomputed calls from the multiplex PCR reads with MiXCR, one row per CDR3 protein. The sample has about 290,000 distinct CDR3 sequences; approximately 15% are singletons. The sequencing sample was made of blood. These receptors originate from a man aged 25-45 years with Graves' hyperthyroidism.

The chain uses TRBV18 and TRBJ2-1; D is unclear. V was shortened by 0 bases and J by 6 bases, with 3 bases between the two germline ends. The CDR3 length is 12 residues. CDR1 and CDR2 (germline): KGHSH, LQKENI. CDR3 nucleotide sequence: TGTGCCAGCTCACCACCGAGCAATGAGCAGTTCTTC. It yields the protein CASSPPSNEQFF.

This clonotype was seen only once. The chain employs TRBV11-2 and TRBJ1-1, with D unresolved. V lost 4 bases and J 6 bases, leaving 9 bases between the germline ends. The CDR3 runs 12 residues. Germline V lookup: CDR1 SGHAT, CDR2 FQNNGV. The CDR3 sequence: CASSSHRPEAFF. As DNA, the CDR3 is TGTGCCAGCAGCTCGCATAGGCCTGAAGCTTTCTTT.

V gene TRBV5-1 combines with J gene TRBJ1-1; 8 bases match TRBD1. This CDR3 spans 16 amino acids. Per germline, CDR1 SGHRS and CDR2 YFSETQ. V shed 2 bases and J 3 bases; nucleotides not matched to a gene: 9. CDR3 loop: CASSLGQGGVYTEAFF. In nucleotides, the CDR3 is TGCGCCAGCAGCTTAGGACAGGGAGGGGTGTACACTGAAGCTTTCTTT.

Worth noting for this clonotype: This may be a read error: a much more frequent sequence differs by one nucleotide. The chain links TRBV11-3 to TRBJ2-1; D is possibly TRBD2 (6 bases). The CDR3 has 14 residues. CDR1 and CDR2 (germline): SGHNT, YENEEA. DNA of the CDR3: TGTGCCAGCAGCTCCCCCGGGAGCTACAGTGAGCAGTTCTTC. Translated, it gives CASSSPGSYSEQFF.

This clonotype came up many times. The J gene is TRBJ1-2, the V gene TRBV5-6; D uncertain. In germline, CDR1 is SGHDT, CDR2 YYEEEE. Trimming removed 4 bases from V and 3 bases from J, with 10 bases in between. This CDR3 comprises 13 residues. This CDR3 reads CASSRREDYGYTF. CDR3 nucleotides: TGTGCCAGCAGCAGACGTGAGGACTATGGCTACACCTTC.

This clonotype was seen at least ten times. V usage is TRBV30 and J usage is TRBJ2-1; D unclear. CDR3 length equals 11 residues. Germline V gives CDR1 GTSNPN, CDR2 SVGIG (reference sequence). The ends were cut back, 0 bases at V and 14 bases at J, with 11 bases in the middle. This CDR3 reads CAWSVQVQEFF. The CDR3 DNA follows: TGTGCCTGGAGTGTACAAGTTCAAGAGTTCTTC.

This clonotype has more than one count but fewer than ten. V gene TRBV3-1 combines with J gene TRBJ1-3; D unresolved. The CDR3 length is 16 residues. V lost 4 bases and J lost 0, with 13 bases in between. Per germline, CDR1 LGHDT and CDR2 YNNKEL (reference sequence). The CDR3 here is CASSLGRPSSGNTIYF. In DNA form, the CDR3 reads TGTGCCAGCAGCCTCGGACGTCCAAGCTCTGGAAACACCATATATTTT.

At least ten counts were recorded for this clonotype. CDR3 sequence (DNA): TGTGCCTGGAAACCGGCGGGAGCCTCCTACAATGAGCAGTTCTTC. It translates to CAWKPAGASYNEQFF. The rearrangement joins TRBV30 to TRBJ2-1; 7 nucleotides agree with TRBD2. The CDR3 covers 15 residues. CDR1 is GTSNPN and CDR2 is SVGIG in the germline V gene (reference sequence). V trimming: 4 bases; J trimming: 0 bases; junction bases outside the gene matches: 6.

This chain links TRBV6-1 with TRBJ2-7, with 8 bases lining up with TRBD2. Germline loops: CDR1 MNHNS, CDR2 SASEGT. Germline trimming cut 6 bases from V and 4 bases from J; bases unmatched to any gene: 8. The CDR3 sequence is 14 residues long. In nucleotides, the CDR3 is TGTGCCAGCAGCCCCGGAGCGGGAGAGTACGAGCAGTACTTC. This sequence encodes CASSPGAGEYEQYF.

In DNA, the CDR3 is TGTGCCACCAGTGACGGTTCTTGGGACACGAAGTACTTC. This encodes CATSDGSWDTKYF. The V gene is TRBV24-1, the J gene TRBJ2-4; tentatively, D is TRBD1 (6 bases). The length of the CDR3 is 13 residues. In germline, CDR1 is KGHDR, CDR2 SFDVKD. V was trimmed by 4 bases and J by 14 bases, leaving 17 bases between them.

The genes are TRBV5-1 and TRBJ2-5; D is perhaps TRBD2 (5 bases). Germline assignment: CDR1 SGHRS and CDR2 YFSETQ. Trimming stripped 2 bases from V and 1 base from J, with 12 bases between. The CDR3 runs to 15 residues. CDR3 sequence: CASSFGLAFQETQYF. CDR3 DNA: TGCGCCAGCAGCTTTGGACTGGCTTTCCAAGAGACCCAGTACTTC.

In this sample, this clonotype turned up a few times. This chain joins TRBV10-3 and TRBJ2-2; 8 nucleotides agree with TRBD1. CDR3 size: 15 residues. CDR1 ENHRY and CDR2 SYGVKD come from the germline V gene. After removal of 3 bases from V and 4 bases from J, the junction contained 4 bases not matched to a gene. CDR3 nucleotide sequence: TGTGCCATCAGTGACCAGGGGGCGGGCACCGGGGAGCTGTTTTTT. It yields the protein CAISDQGAGTGELFF.

The chain has TRBV27 and TRBJ2-3, with D possibly being TRBD2 (5 bases). The germline V gene has CDR1 MNHEY and CDR2 SMNVEV (reference sequence). The CDR3 has 15 residues. With 4 bases removed from V and 3 bases from J, the gap between germline ends came to 14 bases. Here the CDR3 reads CASSSGVRGTDTQYF. The CDR3 coding sequence is TGTGCCAGCAGTTCCGGGGTCCGCGGTACAGATACGCAGTATTTT.

The chain uses TRBV5-1 and TRBJ1-2; the match to TRBD1 covers 8 bases. The V gene end was trimmed by 0 bases and the J gene end by 2 bases; junction bases not matched to a gene: 3. CDR3 size: 15 residues. CDR1 SGHRS and CDR2 YFSETQ come from the germline V gene. CDR3 nucleotide sequence: TGCGCCAGCAGCTTGGTGGCAGGGGGCAACTATGGCTACACCTTC. Translated: CASSLVAGGNYGYTF.

This clonotype has just a few counts. J is TRBJ2-7 and V is TRBV5-6; TRBD2 agrees at 14 bases. CDR3 length: 18 amino acids. The V segment lost 0 bases and the J segment 3 bases; nucleotides outside the gene matches: 8. Germline CDR1 reads SGHDT; CDR2 reads YYEEEE. The CDR3 DNA is TGTGCCAGCAGCTTGGTGAGGGGGACTAGCGGGAGAGACTACGAGCAGTACTTC. Its translation is CASSLVRGTSGRDYEQYF. The whole variable domain, filled in from reference TRBV5-6 and TRBJ2-7, reads DAGVTQSPTHLIKTRGQQVTLRCSPKSGHDTVSWYQQALGQGPQFIFQYYEEEERQRGNFPDRFSGHQFPNYSSELNVNALLLGDSALYLCASSLVRGTSGRDYEQYFGPGTRLTVT.

This clonotype showed up many times. The genes are TRBV7-9 and TRBJ1-1, with no clear D. Trimming removed 2 bases at V and 3 bases at J, with 4 bases between. The CDR3 totals 12 residues. Germline lookup yields CDR1 SEHNR and CDR2 FQNEAQ (reference sequence). CDR3 DNA: TGTGCCAGCAGCTTAAGAGACACTGAAGCTTTCTTT. Amino acids: CASSLRDTEAFF. The full variable domain, its missing parts supplied by reference TRBV7-9 and TRBJ1-1, is DTGVSQNPRHKITKRGQNVTFRCDPISEHNRLYWYRQTLGQGPEFLTYFQNEAQLEKSRLLSDRFSAERPKGSFSTLEIQRTEQGDSAMYLCASSLRDTEAFFGQGTRLTVV.

This clonotype was observed many times. The V and J genes are TRBV11-2 and TRBJ2-1; D unclear. V was cut by 2 bases and J by 0 bases, with 14 bases left in between. The CDR3 sequence is 17 residues long. Germline V gene sequence: CDR1 SGHAT, CDR2 FQNNGV. CDR3 sequence (DNA): TGTGCCAGCAGCTTACGGTCGTCTAGTAGCTCCTACAATGAGCAGTTCTTC. Its protein product is CASSLRSSSSSYNEQFF.

This clonotype has more than one count but fewer than ten. This chain joins TRBV18 and TRBJ2-1, with D perhaps matching TRBD1 (6 bases). There are 15 residues in the CDR3. V was clipped by 1 base and J by 6 bases, with 13 bases between them. Germline V gene data show CDR1 as KGHSH and CDR2 as LQKENI. This CDR3 reads CASSPRGGRGNEQFF. The CDR3 DNA follows: TGTGCCAGCTCACCACGTGGGGGCCGAGGCAATGAGCAGTTCTTC.

The table lists this clonotype with many counts. This chain links TRBV3-1 with TRBJ2-7; a weak D match, TRBD1 (6 bases). Trimming took off 4 bases at V and 4 bases at J, with 14 bases between the two ends. This CDR3 has 14 amino acids. Germline V gene sequence: CDR1 LGHDT, CDR2 YNNKEL (reference sequence). For the CDR3, the DNA is TGTGCCAGCAGCCTGATGGACAGAGGATACGAGCAGTACTTC. It is translated as CASSLMDRGYEQYF.

This rearrangement joins TRBV19 to TRBJ2-3, with TRBD1 matching 7 bases. Germline V lookup: CDR1 LNHDA, CDR2 SQIVND (reference sequence). The V and J ends lost 3 bases and 1 base, in that order; junction bases with no gene match: 1. CDR3 length equals 14 residues. CDR3 DNA sequence: TGTGCCAGTAGTATTGGACAGGGCACAGATACGCAGTATTTT. Protein product: CASSIGQGTDTQYF.

This clonotype was recorded at least ten times. The chain carries TRBV6-1 and TRBJ1-5, with 8 bases lining up with TRBD1. Germline V gene lookup returns CDR1 MNHNS and CDR2 SASEGT. V trimming: 6 bases; J trimming: 0 bases; junction bases outside the gene matches: 4. The CDR3 has 15 residues. The DNA for the CDR3 is TGTGCCAGCAGGGACAGGGACTATAGCAATCAGCCCCAGCATTTT. Translated: CASRDRDYSNQPQHF.

The sample holds many counts of this clonotype. The chain employs TRBV4-2 and TRBJ2-3, with a weak D call TRBD2 (6 bases). Germline CDR1 and CDR2: LGHNA and YNFKEQ. V lost 4 bases, J lost 0 bases, and 14 bases lay in between. This CDR3 is 16 amino acids long. The CDR3 loop is CASSRTGTSSTDTQYF. The CDR3 region has the DNA TGTGCCAGCAGCCGAACCGGGACTTCTAGCACAGATACGCAGTATTTT.

This clonotype has a count of ten or more. The chain is built from TRBV7-2 and TRBJ2-2; the match to TRBD1 covers 11 bases. CDR1 is SGHTA, CDR2 FQGNSA, per germline. V lost 4 bases, J lost 7 bases, and 2 bases stayed unmatched. There are 14 residues in the CDR3. CDR3 in DNA: TGTGCCAGCAGCTCGGGACAGGGGGGCGGGGAGCTGTTTTTT. Protein: CASSSGQGGGELFF.

This clonotype has ten or more counts. The chain is built from TRBV5-1 and TRBJ2-1; 7 nucleotides match TRBD2. The V gene end was trimmed by 0 bases and the J gene end by 4 bases; junction bases not matched to a gene: 4. In germline, CDR1 is SGHRS, CDR2 YFSETQ. This CDR3 contains 15 residues. CDR3 nucleotides: TGCGCCAGCAGCTTGGCTAGTAGCGGGTACAATGAGCAGTTCTTC. Translated, it gives CASSLASSGYNEQFF.

The table lists this clonotype with many counts. The chain employs TRBV3-1 and TRBJ2-2, with 14 bases lining up with TRBD2. With 1 base clipped from V and 12 bases from J, the junction kept 4 bases outside the gene matches. Germline-derived CDR1 and CDR2 are LGHDT and YNNKEL (reference sequence). The CDR3 sequence is 15 residues long. CDR3 protein: CASSQAGTSGSKLFF. CDR3 nucleotide sequence: TGTGCCAGCAGCCAAGCCGGGACTAGCGGGAGTAAGCTGTTTTTT.

This sequence joins TRBV9 and TRBJ2-3, with D possibly being TRBD2 (6 bases). V lost 4 bases to trimming and J lost 3 bases, with 18 bases between them. The germline V gene encodes CDR1 SGDLS and CDR2 YYNGEE. The CDR3 has 16 residues. CDR3 sequence: CASSRSRLEGTDTQYF. CDR3 DNA: TGTGCCAGCAGCCGCAGCCGACTAGAGGGGACAGATACGCAGTATTTT.